Listed here are 18 T cell receptor beta chains from one sample, sequenced in a study of identical twins. TCRdb re-called the 5' RACE reads through MiXCR, storing one row per CDR3 protein. Of about 240,000 distinct CDR3 sequences listed, 8% to 11% are singletons. Sample: memory T cells sorted from blood. Source of these receptors: a man between 50 and 59 years old in good health.

This clonotype was detected ten times or more. J is TRBJ2-7 and V is TRBV5-1; D is possibly TRBD2 (5 bases). V was shortened by 4 bases and J by 0 bases, with 17 bases between the two germline ends. CDR3 length: 16 amino acids. Germline V gene lookup returns CDR1 SGHRS and CDR2 YFSETQ. CDR3: CASSPFAGSASYEQYF. CDR3 nucleotides: TGCGCCAGCAGCCCCTTCGCGGGTAGCGCCTCCTACGAGCAGTACTTC.

This clonotype was observed many times. The chain combines TRBV7-8 with TRBJ2-6, with a tentative D call TRBD1 (6 bases). Trimming took 5 bases from V and 12 from J, leaving 14 bases between them. Germline V CDR1 and CDR2: SGHVS, FQNEAQ. This CDR3 contains 13 residues. Here the CDR3 DNA reads TGTGCCAGCAGCCCGGGACAAACGGGCGTCCTGACTTTC. This sequence encodes CASSPGQTGVLTF.

This clonotype has at least ten counts. The gene calls are TRBV5-1 and TRBJ2-3, with TRBD1 as a possible D gene (5 bases). Looked up from germline, CDR1 is SGHRS and CDR2 is YFSETQ. CDR3 length: 16 amino acids. Trimming removed 2 bases at V and 3 bases at J, with 16 bases between. CDR3 sequence reads: CASSLGVLEDTDTQYF. DNA of the CDR3: TGCGCCAGCAGCTTAGGGGTGCTAGAAGATACAGATACGCAGTATTTT.

The DNA of the CDR3 is TGTGCCAGCGTCTCACGACCGGGACAGATCTATGGCTACACCTTC. Encoded protein: CASVSRPGQIYGYTF. V gene TRBV5-5 combines with J gene TRBJ1-2; TRBD1 aligns across 7 bases. The CDR3 length is 15 residues. V dropped 7 bases and J dropped 4; count of bases not matched to a gene: 13. The germline V gene encodes CDR1 SGHKS and CDR2 YYEKEE (reference sequence).

The V call is TRBV20-1, the J call TRBJ2-6; 10 bases are a match to TRBD1. J was trimmed by 0 bases and V by 3 bases; bases with no gene match: 5. Per germline, CDR1 DFQATT and CDR2 SNEGSKA (reference sequence). This CDR3 region has 17 residues. The CDR3 DNA reads TGCAGTGCTAGTGCCGGGACAGGGGCCTCTGGGGCCAACGTCCTGACTTTC. This encodes CSASAGTGASGANVLTF.

V usage is TRBV7-9 and J usage is TRBJ1-1; no firm D call. Trimming left V 1 base short and J 11 bases short, with 17 bases between. The CDR3 loop spans 14 amino acids. Germline V gene data show CDR1 as SEHNR and CDR2 as FQNEAQ (reference sequence). The CDR3 bases are TGTGCCAGCAGCTTAGATTTCGGCGGGCAGGAGGCTTTCTTT. This encodes CASSLDFGGQEAFF.

The CDR3 sequence is CSVLRFHETQYF. The CDR3 nucleotides are TGCAGCGTCCTCCGCTTCCACGAGACCCAGTACTTC. The chain recombines TRBV29-1 with TRBJ2-5; D is unresolved. The CDR3 is 12 amino acids. CDR1 and CDR2 (germline): SQVTM, ANQGSEA. V lost 6 bases and J lost 5, with 13 bases in between.

This clonotype has ten or more counts. The V gene is TRBV6-1, the J gene TRBJ1-1, with TRBD1 identical over 7 bases. Germline V gene lookup returns CDR1 MNHNS and CDR2 SASEGT. J lost 3 bases, V lost 5 bases, and 3 bases had no gene match. The CDR3 covers 13 residues. CDR3 sequence (DNA): TGTGCCAGCAGTACAACAGGGGACACTGAAGCTTTCTTT. Translating gives CASSTTGDTEAFF.

This clonotype was seen more than once but under ten times. V gene TRBV29-1 combines with J gene TRBJ1-2; D might be TRBD1 (6 bases). The CDR3 spans 13 residues. The V and J ends lost 8 bases and 3 bases respectively, with 16 bases between them. Germline loops: CDR1 SQVTM, CDR2 ANQGSEA. As DNA, the CDR3 is TGCAGCTCGCGACGGGACACCGACTATGGCTACACCTTC. This gives the protein CSSRRDTDYGYTF.

In its sample, this clonotype was seen many times. The genes are TRBV4-1 and TRBJ2-7; no clear D gene. The CDR3 consists of 13 residues. The V and J ends lost 0 bases and 6 bases respectively, with 9 bases between them. The germline V gene encodes CDR1 MGHRA and CDR2 YSYEKL. The CDR3 loop reads CASSQDAVGEQYF. The CDR3 DNA sequence: TGCGCCAGCAGCCAAGACGCGGTTGGCGAGCAGTACTTC.

This clonotype was recorded many times. This sequence joins TRBV7-2 and TRBJ1-1, with 9 bases that match TRBD1. The germline gives CDR1 SGHTA, CDR2 FQGNSA. The CDR3 sequence is 15 residues long. The V gene end was trimmed by 8 bases and the J gene end by 0 bases; junction bases not matched to a gene: 7. The CDR3 bases are TGTGCCAGCGCTCCGGACAGGGGATTGAACACTGAAGCTTTCTTT. Residues: CASAPDRGLNTEAFF.

The J gene is TRBJ1-4, the V gene TRBV4-1; no firm D call. Trimming removed 5 bases from V and 0 bases from J, with 7 bases in between. This CDR3 spans 14 amino acids. Germline-derived CDR1 and CDR2 are MGHRA and YSYEKL. CDR3 in amino acids: CASSRQSTNEKLFF. For the CDR3, the DNA is TGCGCCAGCAGCAGACAATCAACTAATGAAAAACTGTTTTTT.

This clonotype was detected a few times. V and J are TRBV3-1 and TRBJ2-3, with D maybe TRBD1 (6 bases). Germline assignment: CDR1 LGHDT and CDR2 YNNKEL (reference sequence). The CDR3 is made up of 15 amino acids. V was clipped by 6 bases and J by 2 bases, with 15 bases between them. CDR3: CASSHRQEVTDTQYF. DNA of the CDR3: TGTGCCAGCAGTCATCGACAGGAGGTCACAGATACGCAGTATTTT.

The chain recombines TRBV6-5 with TRBJ1-2; D possibly corresponds to TRBD1 (5 bases). The V end was cut by 0 bases, the J end by 8 bases, with 13 bases between. Germline CDR1 reads MNHEY; CDR2 reads SVGAGI. The CDR3 contains 14 residues. The CDR3 DNA sequence: TGTGCCAGCAGTTACTCGTGGAGGGGAAGAGGCTACACCTTC. It encodes CASSYSWRGRGYTF.

This clonotype was detected ten times or more. The V call is TRBV20-1, the J call TRBJ1-1, with unresolved D. V lost 3 bases to trimming and J lost 1 base, with 9 bases between them. Germline values: CDR1 DFQATT, CDR2 SNEGSKA (reference sequence). The CDR3 has 13 amino acids. CDR3 nucleotides: TGCAGTGCTAGCCTCCATAAGAACACTGAAGCTTTCTTT. Protein product: CSASLHKNTEAFF.

The chain has TRBV6-1 and TRBJ2-5; 7 nucleotides align to TRBD1. The CDR3 runs 13 residues. The germline gives CDR1 MNHNS, CDR2 SASEGT. V was pared by 6 bases and J by 4 bases, with 5 bases of the junction left unmatched. The DNA for the CDR3 is TGTGCCAGCAGACAGGGGCTGGGAGAGACCCAGTACTTC. Translation: CASRQGLGETQYF.

This chain uses TRBV27 with TRBJ2-1, with TRBD2 as a possible D gene (6 bases). Between the trimmed V and J ends, which lost 5 bases and 4 bases, there was a span of 21 bases. The CDR3 runs 17 residues. Germline values: CDR1 MNHEY, CDR2 SMNVEV (reference sequence). The CDR3 spells CASSPPSSAVIYNEQFF. As DNA, the CDR3 is TGTGCCAGCAGTCCCCCCTCTAGCGCGGTCATTTACAATGAGCAGTTCTTC.

This clonotype has ten or more counts. The rearrangement uses TRBV10-2 and TRBJ2-2; TRBD1 matches at 9 bases. The CDR3 is made up of 16 amino acids. V trimming: 6 bases; J trimming: 7 bases; junction bases outside the gene matches: 12. Germline V CDR1 and CDR2: WSHSY, SAAADI. In DNA, the CDR3 is TGCGCCAGCAGAGAGAAGACAGGGGGATTCAGCGGGGAGCTGTTTTTT. Protein product: CASREKTGGFSGELFF.